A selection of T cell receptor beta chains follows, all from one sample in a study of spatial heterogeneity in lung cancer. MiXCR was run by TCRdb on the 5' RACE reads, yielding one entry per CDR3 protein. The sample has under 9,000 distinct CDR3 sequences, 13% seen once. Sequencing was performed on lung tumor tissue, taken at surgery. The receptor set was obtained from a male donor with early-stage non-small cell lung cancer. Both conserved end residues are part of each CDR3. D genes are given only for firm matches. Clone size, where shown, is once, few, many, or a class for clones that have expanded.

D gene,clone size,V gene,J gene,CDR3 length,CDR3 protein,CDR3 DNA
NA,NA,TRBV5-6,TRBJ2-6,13,CASSLGQANVLTF,TGTGCCAGCAGCTTGGGGCAGGCCAACGTCCTGACTTTC
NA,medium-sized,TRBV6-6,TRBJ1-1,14,CASSSLQGRTEAFF,TGTGCCAGCAGTTCCCTTCAGGGGCGGACTGAAGCTTTCTTT
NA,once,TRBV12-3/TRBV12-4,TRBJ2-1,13,CASRLQGPNEQFF,TGTGCCAGCAGGCTACAGGGCCCCAATGAGCAGTTCTTC
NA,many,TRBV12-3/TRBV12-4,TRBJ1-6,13,CASSAGANSPLHF,TGTGCCAGCAGTGCGGGGGCTAATTCACCCCTCCACTTT
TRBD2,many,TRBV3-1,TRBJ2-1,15,CASSPRGLAKDEQFF,TGTGCCAGCAGCCCCCGGGGACTAGCGAAGGATGAGCAGTTCTTC
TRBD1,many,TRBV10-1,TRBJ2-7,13,CASRRDRGYEQYF,TGCGCCAGCAGGAGGGACAGGGGCTACGAGCAGTACTTC
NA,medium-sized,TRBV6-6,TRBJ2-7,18,CASSSHLPTNGKGYEQYF,TGTGCCAGCAGTTCCCACCTCCCGACGAACGGGAAAGGATACGAGCAGTACTTC
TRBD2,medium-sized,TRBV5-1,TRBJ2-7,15,CASSFLAESSYEQYF,TGCGCCAGCAGCTTTCTAGCGGAGAGCTCCTACGAGCAGTACTTC
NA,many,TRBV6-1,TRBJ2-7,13,CASSRLELYEQYF,TGTGCCAGCAGCCGACTAGAGCTCTACGAGCAGTACTTC
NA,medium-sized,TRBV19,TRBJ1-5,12,CASSIEGRPQHF,TGTGCCAGTAGTATAGAAGGAAGGCCCCAGCATTTT
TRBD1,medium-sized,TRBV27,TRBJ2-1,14,CASSSRTGYNEQFF,TGTGCCAGCAGTTCCAGGACAGGGTACAATGAGCAGTTCTTC
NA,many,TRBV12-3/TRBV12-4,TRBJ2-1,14,CASSFGTSYNEQFF,TGTGCCAGCAGCTTTGGGACCTCCTACAATGAGCAGTTCTTC
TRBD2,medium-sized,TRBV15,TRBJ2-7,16,CATSIFSGRHRGEQYF,TGTGCCACCAGTATTTTTAGCGGGAGGCACCGGGGCGAGCAGTACTTC
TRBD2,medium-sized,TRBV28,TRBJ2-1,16,CASSPPSGGAKNEQFF,TGTGCCAGCAGTCCACCTAGCGGGGGGGCGAAGAATGAGCAGTTCTTC
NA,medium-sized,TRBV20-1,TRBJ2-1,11,CSANRYNEQFF,TGCAGTGCTAACCGTTACAATGAGCAGTTCTTC
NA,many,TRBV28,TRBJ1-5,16,CASTVQRTAGGQPQHF,TGTGCCAGCACCGTTCAGCGGACAGCGGGTGGTCAGCCCCAGCATTTT
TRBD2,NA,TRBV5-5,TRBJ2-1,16,CASTSHLRPSGNEQFF,TGTGCCAGCACCTCCCACCTGAGGCCTAGCGGCAATGAGCAGTTCTTC
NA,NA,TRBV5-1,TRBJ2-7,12,CASSPGGYEQYF,TGCGCCAGCAGCCCGGGCGGATACGAGCAGTACTTC
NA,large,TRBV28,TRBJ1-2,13,CASTIVGLYGYTF,TGTGCCAGCACGATCGTCGGACTCTATGGCTACACCTTC
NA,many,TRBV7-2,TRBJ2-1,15,CASSLVGGTYNEQFF,TGTGCCAGCAGCTTAGTGGGCGGAACCTACAATGAGCAGTTCTTC
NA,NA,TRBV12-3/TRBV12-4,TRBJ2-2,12,CASSLGAGELFF,TGTGCCAGCAGTTTAGGGGCCGGGGAGCTGTTTTTT
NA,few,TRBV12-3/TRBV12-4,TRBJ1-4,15,CASSLSSGPNEKLFF,TGTGCCAGCAGTTTATCATCCGGGCCTAATGAAAAACTGTTTTTT
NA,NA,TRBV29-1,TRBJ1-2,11,CSAVEGYGYTF,TGCAGCGCCGTCGAGGGATATGGCTACACCTTC
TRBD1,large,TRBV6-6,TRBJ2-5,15,CASSYSRDREKTQYF,TGTGCCAGCAGTTACTCTAGGGACAGGGAAAAGACCCAGTACTTC
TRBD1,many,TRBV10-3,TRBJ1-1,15,CAISVPGQGVTEAFF,TGTGCCATCAGTGTACCGGGACAGGGAGTCACTGAAGCTTTCTTT
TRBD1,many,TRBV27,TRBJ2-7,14,CASSFGTGGDEQYF,TGTGCCAGCAGTTTCGGGACAGGGGGAGACGAGCAGTACTTC
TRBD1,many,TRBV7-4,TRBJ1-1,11,CGTGKNTEAFF,TGTGGGACAGGGAAGAACACTGAAGCTTTCTTT
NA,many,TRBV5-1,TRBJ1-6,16,CASSLTGAAYNSPLHF,TGCGCCAGCAGCTTGACGGGGGCAGCTTATAATTCACCCCTCCACTTT
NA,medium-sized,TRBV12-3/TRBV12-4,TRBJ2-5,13,CASSLLGLETQYF,TGTGCCAGCAGTTTGTTAGGGCTGGAGACCCAGTACTTC
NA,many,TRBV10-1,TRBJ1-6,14,CASSESQGVSPLHF,TGCGCCAGCAGTGAGTCCCAGGGAGTATCACCCCTCCACTTT
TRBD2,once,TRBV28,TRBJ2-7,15,CASSPSGGRTYEQYF,TGTGCCAGCAGCCCCAGCGGGGGGAGGACCTACGAGCAGTACTTC
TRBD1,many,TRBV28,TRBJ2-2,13,CASGDSQTGELFF,TGTGCCAGCGGGGACAGTCAGACCGGGGAGCTGTTTTTT
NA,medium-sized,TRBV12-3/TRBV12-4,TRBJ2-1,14,CASRPTSSYNEQFF,TGTGCCAGCAGACCGACAAGCTCCTACAATGAGCAGTTCTTC
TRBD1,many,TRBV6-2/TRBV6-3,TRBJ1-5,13,CASRTGRDQPQHF,TGTGCCTCCCGGACAGGGCGGGATCAGCCCCAGCATTTT
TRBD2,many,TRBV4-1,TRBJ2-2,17,CASSQGGAGVNTGELFF,TGCGCCAGCAGCCAGGGAGGGGCGGGGGTGAACACCGGGGAGCTGTTTTTT
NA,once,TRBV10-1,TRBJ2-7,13,CASSSNIDYEQYF,TGCGCCAGCAGTTCGAATATAGACTACGAGCAGTACTTC
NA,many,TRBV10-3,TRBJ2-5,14,CAITAGLKGETQYF,TGTGCCATCACCGCGGGTCTAAAAGGGGAGACCCAGTACTTC